Listed below are T cell receptor beta chains from one sample, sequenced in a study of blood T cell repertoires in COVID-19. The data were produced by immunoSEQ multiplex PCR, yet TCRdb's version contains in-frame clones alone and is incomplete. Here the sample spans some 110,000 clones, approximately 85% being singletons. Sequences were obtained from peripheral blood. Every receptor here comes from a man in his forties or fifties with acute or convalescent COVID-19. CDR3s include the opening cysteine and the closing phenylalanine or tryptophan. The D gene is left open where the match is weak. Part of the rows lack a size; the others show once, few, many or a class for expanded clones.

NA TRBJ2-3 NA TRBV19 CASSRRGPFTDTQYF TGTGCCAGTAGTAGGCGGGGGCCGTTCACAGATACGCAGTATTTT
few TRBJ2-7 NA TRBV21-1 CASRPVASGSYEQYF NA
NA TRBJ2-5 NA TRBV4-1 CASSQPISGQETQYF TGCGCCAGCAGCCAACCGATTAGCGGACAAGAGACCCAGTACTTC
NA TRBJ2-5 TRBD1 TRBV7-3 CASSPTGNQETQYF TGTGCCAGCAGCCCGACAGGGAACCAAGAGACCCAGTACTTC
NA TRBJ2-7 TRBD1 TRBV28 CASSFWTGHYEQYF TGTGCCAGCAGTTTTTGGACAGGGCATTACGAGCAGTACTTC
NA TRBJ1-5 NA TRBV10-2 CASSENTNQPQHF TGCGCCAGCAGTGAAAACACCAATCAGCCCCAGCATTTT
NA TRBJ2-1 NA TRBV2 CASSEYRSYNEQFF TGTGCCAGCAGTGAATATCGCTCCTACAATGAGCAGTTCTTC
NA TRBJ1-4 TRBD1 TRBV7-3 CASSLFRQGRGNEKLFF TGTGCCAGCAGCTTATTCCGACAGGGGCGGGGGAATGAAAAACTGTTTTTT
few TRBJ2-3 NA TRBV7-9 CASSLSQGTDTQYF TGTGCCAGCAGCTTAAGTCAGGGGACAGATACGCAGTATTTT
NA TRBJ2-2 NA TRBV4-3 CASSQMGPNTGELFF TGCGCCAGCAGCCAAATGGGCCCAAACACCGGGGAGCTGTTTTTT
few TRBJ2-7 NA TRBV27 CASSAITGSYEQYF TGTGCCAGCAGTGCTATTACAGGTTCCTACGAGCAGTACTTC
NA TRBJ2-5 TRBD1 TRBV5-1 CASSLQGAGETQYF TGCGCCAGCAGCCTACAGGGGGCCGGGGAGACCCAGTACTTC
NA TRBJ2-5 TRBD2 TRBV6-5 CATILAGGFQETQYF TGTGCCACGATATTAGCGGGAGGATTTCAAGAGACCCAGTACTTC
NA TRBJ1-5 NA TRBV19 CASSIGGTGGQPQHF TGTGCCAGTAGTATAGGTGGGACCGGGGGTCAGCCCCAGCATTTT
once TRBJ2-2 NA TRBV6-6 CASSHQTGELFF TGTGCCAGCAGTCATCAGACCGGGGAGCTGTTTTTT
NA TRBJ2-7 TRBD2 TRBV10-3 CAISRTSGIYEQYF TGTGCCATCAGTCGGACTAGCGGGATCTACGAGCAGTACTTC
NA TRBJ1-3 NA TRBV7-3 CASSLSNSGNTIYF TGTGCCAGCAGCTTAAGTAACTCTGGAAACACCATATATTTT
NA TRBJ1-2 NA TRBV7-8 CASSPQGRYGYTF TGTGCCAGCAGTCCTCAGGGTCGGTATGGCTACACCTTC
NA TRBJ1-1 TRBD1 TRBV13 CASSPGTATEAFF TGTGCCAGCAGCCCGGGGACAGCCACTGAAGCTTTCTTT
NA TRBJ2-4 NA TRBV7-2 CASSRHGGTRAKNIQYF TGTGCCAGCAGCCGCCACGGAGGTACCCGAGCCAAAAACATTCAGTACTTC
once TRBJ2-6 NA TRBV7-3 CASSQDRDSFSGANVLTF TGTGCCAGCAGCCAAGACAGGGACTCTTTCTCTGGGGCCAACGTCCTGACTTTC
NA TRBJ1-5 TRBD1 TRBV19 CAKDRVGGNQPQHF TGTGCCAAAGACAGGGTAGGTGGCAATCAGCCCCAGCATTTT
once TRBJ2-6 NA TRBV7-3 CASSPSSGANVLTF TGTGCCAGCAGCCCCTCGTCTGGGGCCAACGTCCTGACTTTC
once TRBJ2-1 NA TRBV7-8 CASSRQSSSYNEQFF TGTGCCAGCAGCAGACAGTCCAGCTCCTACAATGAGCAGTTCTTC
once TRBJ1-2 TRBD1 TRBV7-9 CASRDTGGGYGYTF TGTGCCAGCAGGGATACAGGGGGCGGCTATGGCTACACCTTC
NA TRBJ1-5 TRBD1 TRBV4-1 CASSHGTAPYQPQHF TGCGCCAGCAGCCATGGGACAGCACCTTATCAGCCCCAGCATTTT
NA TRBJ2-3 NA TRBV28 CASSSSLGTDTQYF TGTGCCAGCAGTTCTTCCCTCGGCACAGATACGCAGTATTTT
NA TRBJ1-5 NA TRBV3-1/TRBV3-2 CASSQGGSRQPQHF TGTGCCAGCAGCCAGGGCGGGTCTCGGCAGCCCCAGCATTTT
once TRBJ1-6 NA TRBV4-3 CASSQFINGGAPLHF TGCGCCAGCAGCCAATTTATTAACGGGGGAGCACCCCTCCACTTT
NA TRBJ1-2 NA TRBV7-2 CASSHDRDGYTF TGTGCCAGCAGCCACGACAGAGATGGCTACACCTTC
NA TRBJ2-3 TRBD2 TRBV18 CASSPTLTSGGGDTQYF TGTGCCAGCTCACCGACGTTGACTAGCGGGGGGGGAGATACGCAGTATTTT
NA TRBJ2-5 TRBD2 TRBV6-1 CASSEEGGTSLHF TGTGCCAGCAGTGAAGAAGGGGGGACTAGCCTTCACTTC
NA TRBJ2-2 TRBD2 TRBV3-1/TRBV3-2 CASSQLTSGSTGELFF TGTGCCAGCAGCCAGCTGACTAGCGGGAGCACCGGGGAGCTGTTTTTT
NA TRBJ2-1 NA TRBV9 CASSVVPGANEQFF TGTGCCAGCAGCGTAGTCCCTGGGGCCAATGAGCAGTTCTTC
NA TRBJ2-1 TRBD2 TRBV18 CASSLAGGPVNEQFF TGTGCCAGCTCACTAGCGGGAGGGCCTGTCAATGAGCAGTTCTTC
NA TRBJ1-5 NA TRBV10-2 CASSSQGREPQHF TGCGCCAGCAGTAGCCAGGGGAGGGAGCCCCAGCATTTT
NA TRBJ2-1 TRBD2 TRBV10-1 CASSLEWGLAGETPLSSYNEQFF TGCGCCAGCAGCCTAGAATGGGGACTAGCGGGGGAGACCCCCCTTAGCTCCTACAATGAGCAGTTCTTC
NA TRBJ1-4 NA TRBV28 CASSSDLTNEKLFF TGTGCCAGCAGCAGCGACTTGACGAATGAAAAACTGTTTTTT
NA TRBJ1-1 NA TRBV5-1 CASSFGEGTEAFF TGCGCCAGCAGCTTTGGGGAGGGCACTGAAGCTTTCTTT
NA TRBJ2-7 TRBD2 TRBV29-1 CSGTSGRDYEQYF TGCAGCGGTACTAGCGGGAGGGACTACGAGCAGTACTTC
few TRBJ2-3 TRBD2 TRBV5-4 CASSLGASGKPDTQYF TGTGCCAGCAGCTTGGGGGCTAGCGGGAAACCAGATACGCAGTATTTT
NA TRBJ1-2 NA TRBV18 CASSPVGEGFYGYTF TGTGCCAGCTCACCAGTCGGGGAAGGGTTCTATGGCTACACCTTC
NA TRBJ2-7 TRBD1 TRBV5-4 CAMDRGGGEQYF TGTGCCATGGACAGGGGTGGTGGGGAGCAGTACTTC
NA TRBJ2-1 TRBD2 TRBV7-6 CASSLALLARGDEQFF TGTGCCAGCAGCTTAGCGCTACTAGCGCGAGGTGATGAGCAGTTCTTC
NA TRBJ1-6 NA TRBV4-1 CASSQGRRRGSGNSPLHF TGCGCCAGCAGCCAAGGAAGGAGGAGGGGCTCGGGAAATTCACCCCTCCACTTT
NA TRBJ1-2 NA TRBV25-1 CASSAPMTGGGYTF TGTGCCAGCAGTGCCCCCATGACGGGGGGTGGCTACACCTTC
medium-sized TRBJ1-2 NA TRBV6-1 CASSDPGHQTQRYGYTF TGTGCCAGCAGTGACCCGGGACACCAGACCCAGAGGTATGGCTACACCTTC